This T cell receptor beta chain derives from a study of beta chain features in type 1 diabetes. Across the study: Over all samples combined, 107,917,701 sorted cells were examined. Study outcomes and limitations: The naive, central memory and Treg TCRB repertoires looked more alike in patients than they did in healthy donors. cDNA-based reads could over-represent cells with high TCR expression.

The ends lost 6 bases at V and 8 bases at J; junction bases unmatched: 9. Germline V lookup: CDR1 MNHNS, CDR2 SASEGT. The CDR3 runs to 14 residues. This clone has only a few counts. Antigen: not known. Purities over 95% were achieved in all sorted populations. TCRB transcripts that were expressed got sequenced, as all of the isolated RNA had been reverse transcribed. Sequencing used immunoSEQ multiplex PCR; TCRdb keeps in-frame clones, though not all of them. The data hold a few hundred thousand clones, with approximately 11% observed a single time. The V gene is TRBV6-1, the J gene TRBJ2-1; TRBD2 agrees at 8 bases. This clonotype was obtained from a man aged 18 to 29 in good health. The specimen sequenced was central memory CD4+ T cells from blood. For the CDR3, the DNA is TGTGCCAGCAGGCAGATGGGACTAGAGGATGAGCAGTTCTTC. This codes for CASRQMGLEDEQFF.